The present entry profiles one T cell receptor (beta chain) with its context. The CDR3 runs 14 residues. Trimming left V 6 bases short and J 7 bases short, with 16 bases between. From germline, CDR1 is MNHEY and CDR2 SMNVEV (reference sequence). This sample stems from a study of T cell changes during pregnancy in multiple sclerosis. Clones were sequenced by immunoSEQ multiplex PCR, and TCRdb holds only the in-frame ones, with some missing. This sample yields around 39,000 clones, of which roughly 90% are seen a single time; 26% belongs to the top ten. The source was CD8+ T cells from peripheral blood mononuclear cells, collected before pregnancy. The chain links TRBV27 to TRBJ2-4; perhaps TRBD1 as D (6 bases). The receptor was derived from a female donor with multiple sclerosis, enrolled in a pregnancy study. Here the CDR3 reads CASSHRDTFNIQYF. The CDR3 coding sequence is TGTGCCAGCAGCCACCGGGACACCTTTAACATTCAGTACTTC.